The T cell receptor beta chain described here comes from a study of brain T cells in children with intractable seizures. The study, taken as a whole, reports: Clones missing pre-surgery may reflect undersampling of that blood sample. HCMV serostatus was not known, and viral specificity came from CDR3 similarity only.

The time point is: blood from clinic visit 5 months post-surgery; TSC patient then seizure free. Only cases whose brain tissue showed the highest T cell transcript signatures were sequenced. Patients received at least one anti-epileptic drug before surgery. As concerns this clone: Antigen specificity is unknown.

Sequenced by immunoSEQ multiplex PCR; TCRdb stores in-frame clones only, minus some. The sample has 300,000 to 400,000 clones; 93% are singletons. The source of this sequence is a boy younger than two with tuberous sclerosis and intractable seizures. The material was peripheral blood, obtained less than 6 months after surgery.

The DNA for the CDR3 is TGTGCCAGTAGTATATCCGGACTGAATCAGCCCCAGCATTTT. Its translation: CASSISGLNQPQHF. The chain combines TRBV19 with TRBJ1-5; D is unresolved. Germline CDR1 LNHDA, CDR2 SQIVND (reference sequence). Trimming stripped 2 bases from V and 4 bases from J, with 9 bases between. The CDR3 is made up of 14 amino acids.